The clone carrying this TCR beta chain was found many times. This specimen comes from a study of early T cells in non-severe SARS-CoV-2 infection. TCRdb reanalysed the 5' RACE reads using MiXCR and keeps one entry per CDR3 protein. Of 71,000 or so distinct CDR3 sequences listed, roughly 13% are singletons. CDR3 length equals 15 residues. Germline loops: CDR1 SEHNR, CDR2 FQNEAQ (reference sequence). Trimming removed 3 bases from V and 4 bases from J; junction bases left unmatched: 2. This receptor was obtained from an adult who was a healthcare worker with PCR-confirmed SARS-CoV-2 infection or an uninfected control (not recorded which). Sequencing used whole blood. The gene calls are TRBV7-9 and TRBJ2-3; 12 positions agree with TRBD2. The CDR3 region is CASSFTSGGPDTQYF. The CDR3 DNA is TGTGCCAGCAGCTTTACTAGCGGGGGGCCAGATACGCAGTATTTT.